Listed below are T cell receptor beta chains from one sample, sequenced in a study of Graves' ophthalmopathy and Graves' hyperthyroidism. From the multiplex PCR reads, TCRdb called clonotypes with MiXCR, one entry per CDR3 protein. The top ten hold 8% to 10% of the sample, which has about 480,000 distinct CDR3 sequences, about an eighth seen once. Sequences were obtained from blood. These receptors were collected from a woman aged 25 to 39 with Graves' ophthalmopathy. Both conserved end residues are trimmed from each CDR3. Clone size is stated in some rows and not others, as once, few, many or a class when expanded.

v_call clone_size cdr3_aa
TRBV27 many ASSFSPNYGYT
TRBV10-1 many ASSESVYTEAF
TRBV12-3/TRBV12-4 few ASRYQTGAKNIQY
TRBV6-5 many ASSHGGASGQPQH
TRBV6-5 - ASSYGAGEYGYT
TRBV6-9 - ASSYSSTGHQPQH
TRBV6-5 many ASSYSDSGRSYEQY
TRBV27 few ASSPSMRLAAGELF
TRBV6-1 many ASSEYFRGTGELF
TRBV20-1 many SARSTKTYEQY
TRBV24-1 many ATSDRENYGYT
TRBV5-1 many ASSLLRETQY
TRBV27 many ASSSRRISYEQY
TRBV12-3/TRBV12-4 many ASTPLGLGYT